This T cell receptor beta chain was sequenced in a study of blood T cell repertoires in COVID-19. The wider study: Samples taken during acute and convalescent COVID-19 were collected in the United States, Italy and Spain. PBMCs, B-cell-depleted T cells, or T cells were the source of the cDNA or gDNA that made up the material.

Per the original methods: Counts of nucleated cells, estimated from reference gene primer amplification, were obtained. Assay used: immunoSEQ multiplex PCR; TCRdb lists only in-frame clones, some missing. V and J calls and clone size are as listed in that table; D and trimming were resolved from the DNA. The repertoire holds 70,000 to 85,000 clones, with around 80% as singletons. Germline CDR1 reads SQVTM; CDR2 reads ANQGSEA. Trimming cost V 6 bases and J 1 base, with 18 bases left between them. The CDR3 loop spans 15 amino acids. The sequence was collected from a man aged 80 or over with acute or convalescent COVID-19. The sample taken for sequencing was peripheral blood. This chain links TRBV29-1 with TRBJ1-1; D ambiguous. The CDR3 coding sequence is TGCAGCGTCGTAGAGACCCTGGGCTCGAACACTGAAGCTTTCTTT. It yields the protein CSVVETLGSNTEAFF.